A selection of T cell receptor beta chains follows, all from one sample in a study of blood T cell repertoires in COVID-19. Generated by immunoSEQ multiplex PCR, the TCRdb table keeps only in-frame clones and is missing some. The sample has around 160,000 clones, approximately 90% seen once. The specimen sequenced was peripheral blood. The receptors here all came from a man aged 18 to 30 with acute or convalescent COVID-19. CDR3s include the opening cysteine and the closing phenylalanine or tryptophan. Fields, in order: CDR3 protein, CDR3 DNA, J gene, V gene, D gene, clone size. D genes are given only for firm matches. Clone size appears in some rows only: once, few, many, or a class for an expanded clone.

CASSLPGTGGIEQYF	TGTGCCAGCAGCTTGCCCGGGACAGGGGGCATCGAGCAGTACTTC	TRBJ2-7	TRBV5-4	TRBD1	-
CASAKQGDGNTIYF	TGCGCCAGCGCAAAACAGGGGGATGGAAACACCATATATTTT	TRBJ1-3	TRBV5-1	TRBD1	-
CAWSVSGETQYF	TGTGCCTGGAGTGTAAGCGGGGAGACCCAGTACTTC	TRBJ2-5	TRBV30	-	-
CASSQGGRGQGGPNTGELFF	TGTGCCAGCAGCCAAGGAGGGAGGGGACAGGGAGGTCCGAACACCGGGGAGCTGTTTTTT	TRBJ2-2	TRBV3-1/TRBV3-2	TRBD1	-
CASSLSGDNQPQHF	TGCGCCAGCAGCTTATCAGGGGACAATCAGCCCCAGCATTTT	TRBJ1-5	TRBV5-1	-	-
CATSEGDGAKNIQYF	TGTGCCACCAGTGAAGGGGATGGTGCCAAAAACATTCAGTACTTC	TRBJ2-4	TRBV24-1	-	-
CASRWTAEAFF	TGTGCCAGCAGATGGACAGCCGAAGCTTTCTTT	TRBJ1-1	TRBV25-1	-	-
CASTRGGYNYGYTF	TGTGCCAGCACCCGCGGGGGGTACAACTATGGCTACACCTTC	TRBJ1-2	TRBV2	-	-
CAWGPTGGEEPQHF	TGTGCCTGGGGCCCAACAGGGGGTGAAGAGCCCCAGCATTTT	TRBJ1-5	TRBV30	TRBD1	-
CASLTRTGGTGELFF	TGTGCCAGCCTAACCCGGACAGGGGGCACCGGGGAGCTGTTTTTT	TRBJ2-2	TRBV18	TRBD1	-
CASSWGGTGSSYEQYF	TGTGCCAGCAGCTGGGGGGGGACAGGGTCTTCCTACGAGCAGTACTTC	TRBJ2-7	TRBV11-2	TRBD1	-
CASSLFPGGNDGYTF	TGTGCCAGCAGCTTGTTCCCAGGGGGCAACGATGGCTACACCTTC	TRBJ1-2	TRBV5-5	TRBD1	once
CASSVLAGGTEQYF	TGTGCCAGCAGCGTTCTCGCGGGGGGGACCGAGCAGTACTTC	TRBJ2-7	TRBV9	TRBD2	-
CASSPGWAPNEKLFF	TGCGCCAGCAGTCCGGGATGGGCCCCTAATGAAAAACTGTTTTTT	TRBJ1-4	TRBV5-1	-	-
CASRTTLSSYNEQFF	TGTGCCAGCAGAACGACACTGAGCTCCTACAATGAGCAGTTCTTC	TRBJ2-1	TRBV6-5	-	-
CASSKDGEGVCNYGYTF	TGTGCCAGCAGCAAAGATGGTGAAGGGGTATGTAACTATGGCTACACCTTC	TRBJ1-2	TRBV21-1	-	-
CASSSRTSGYNEQFF	TGTGCCAGCAGCTCGCGGACTAGCGGTTACAATGAGCAGTTCTTC	TRBJ2-1	TRBV5-4	TRBD2	-
CAWIPGTGGPYTF	TGTGCCTGGATTCCCGGGACAGGGGGCCCCTACACCTTC	TRBJ1-2	TRBV30	TRBD1	-
CATSDFLGGGEAFF	TGTGCCACCAGTGATTTTTTGGGGGGGGGTGAAGCTTTCTTT	TRBJ1-1	TRBV24-1	-	-
CAWRTDRAGYTF	TGTGCCTGGAGGACGGACAGGGCCGGCTACACCTTC	TRBJ1-2	TRBV30	TRBD1	-
CASSTGGDTGELFF	TGTGCCAGCAGTACAGGGGGGGACACCGGGGAGCTGTTTTTT	TRBJ2-2	TRBV6-5	-	-
CASSPDQGAGNYGYTF	TGTGCCAGCTCACCGGATCAGGGGGCTGGTAACTATGGCTACACCTTC	TRBJ1-2	TRBV18	TRBD1	-
CASSQGGLAGSTDTQYF	TGTGCCAGCAGCCAAGGGGGACTAGCGGGCTCCACAGATACGCAGTATTTT	TRBJ2-3	TRBV4-2	TRBD2	-
CSVDEQFF	TGCAGCGTCGATGAGCAGTTCTTC	TRBJ2-1	TRBV29-1	-	-
CASSYVGVKNEQFF	TGTGCCAGCAGCTACGTGGGAGTCAAGAATGAGCAGTTCTTC	TRBJ2-1	TRBV5-4	-	-
CASSRVSTNEKLFF	TGTGCCAGCAGCAGGGTCAGCACTAATGAAAAACTGTTTTTT	TRBJ1-4	TRBV2	-	-
CASSLGLAGLNEQFF	TGCGCCAGCAGCTTGGGACTAGCGGGACTCAATGAGCAGTTCTTC	TRBJ2-1	TRBV5-1	TRBD2	-
CASRQTGGGSPLHF	TGCGCCAGCAGGCAAACAGGGGGCGGTTCACCCCTCCACTTT	TRBJ1-6	TRBV4-1	TRBD1	-
CASSLRSDRGNQPQHF	TGTGCCAGCAGTTTACGGTCGGACAGGGGTAATCAGCCCCAGCATTTT	TRBJ1-5	TRBV27	TRBD1	-
CASSIAGTNQPQHF	TGTGCCAGCAGCATCGCGGGAACAAATCAGCCCCAGCATTTT	TRBJ1-5	TRBV6-5	-	-
CASGLDLVYGANVLTF	TGTGCTAGTGGTTTGGATTTAGTATACGGGGCCAACGTCCTGACTTTC	TRBJ2-6	TRBV12-5	-	-
CASSFGTGSYEQYF	TGCGCCAGCAGCTTCGGGACAGGATCCTACGAGCAGTACTTC	TRBJ2-7	TRBV5-1	TRBD1	-
CASSQVQGSQPQHF	TGCGCCAGCAGCCAAGTTCAGGGGAGTCAGCCCCAGCATTTT	TRBJ1-5	TRBV4-1	-	-
CASSYVGAVHGYTF	TGTGCCAGCAGTTACGTGGGGGCGGTCCATGGCTACACCTTC	TRBJ1-2	TRBV6-6	-	-
CATSREQIEPQHF	TGTGCCACCAGCAGAGAACAGATCGAGCCCCAGCATTTT	TRBJ1-5	TRBV15	-	-
CASSSSLQEKAFYEQFF	TGTGCCAGCAGCTCCTCCCTACAGGAAAAGGCCTTCTATGAGCAGTTCTTC	TRBJ2-1	TRBV7-8	-	-
CASRAGTSGYNEQFF	TGCGCCAGCAGGGCCGGGACTAGCGGCTACAATGAGCAGTTCTTC	TRBJ2-1	TRBV5-1	TRBD2	-
CASSDRLAGNEKLFF	TGTGCCAGCAGTGACCGTTTAGCAGGGAATGAAAAACTGTTTTTT	TRBJ1-4	TRBV6-1	-	-
CASSQRTGWAYEQYF	TGTGCCAGCAGCCAACGGACAGGGTGGGCCTACGAGCAGTACTTC	TRBJ2-7	TRBV3-1/TRBV3-2	TRBD1	-
CATSDGDFNEQFF	TGTGCCACCAGTGATGGGGACTTCAATGAGCAGTTCTTC	TRBJ2-1	TRBV24-1	-	once
CATSDRLAQETQYF	TGTGCCACCAGTGATAGACTAGCCCAAGAGACCCAGTACTTC	TRBJ2-5	TRBV24-1	TRBD2	-
CASSYRVGISGNTIYF	TGTGCCAGCAGCTACAGGGTAGGAATCTCTGGAAACACCATATATTTT	TRBJ1-3	TRBV5-6	-	-
CASSYSGVEAFF	TGTGCCAGCAGTTACTCCGGAGTAGAAGCTTTCTTT	TRBJ1-1	TRBV6-5	-	-
CASSTRQFYNEQFF	TGTGCCAGCAGCACGAGACAGTTCTACAATGAGCAGTTCTTC	TRBJ2-1	TRBV7-9	-	-
CASSVASAPRDEQYF	TGTGCCAGCAGCGTTGCTAGCGCTCCGCGGGACGAGCAGTACTTC	TRBJ2-7	TRBV9	-	-
CASSLISGQGTINYGYTF	TGTGCCAGCTCACTCATAAGTGGACAGGGGACGATTAACTATGGCTACACCTTC	TRBJ1-2	TRBV18	TRBD1	once
CASSQGLTGADGGYTF	TGTGCCAGCAGCCAAGGCCTGACAGGGGCGGATGGTGGCTACACCTTC	TRBJ1-2	TRBV3-1/TRBV3-2	TRBD1	-
CASSRLAVETQYF	TGTGCCAGCAGCCGGTTAGCGGTGGAGACCCAGTACTTC	TRBJ2-5	TRBV3-1/TRBV3-2	-	-
CASSPRLGDGYTF	TGTGCCAGCAGCCCACGATTAGGGGATGGCTACACCTTC	TRBJ1-2	TRBV14	-	-